These T cell receptor beta chains were read from a single sample in a study of identifying expanded T cells in peripheral blood. Measured with immunoSEQ multiplex PCR; TCRdb has only the in-frame clones, and not every one. The data show about 100,000 clones, approximately 88% seen once. Input material: blood. These receptors all stem from a person aged 18-69 years in good health. CDR3s leave out the opening cysteine and the closing phenylalanine or tryptophan.

j_call v_call cdr3_aa
TRBJ1-1 TRBV28 ASSSQGRTEAF
TRBJ2-1 TRBV2 ASGDDRIGQF
TRBJ1-1 TRBV5-1 ASNDRGPGNTEAF
TRBJ2-1 TRBV10-3 AISERDNEQF
TRBJ1-1 TRBV27 ASSLDRWATEAF
TRBJ1-1 TRBV2 ASRFSGNTEAF
TRBJ2-3 TRBV5-1 ASSPERASTDTQY
TRBJ1-4 TRBV25-1 ASSEMDDEKLF
TRBJ1-2 TRBV7-2 ASSLGGAAYGYT
TRBJ2-1 TRBV5-1 ASSPSGGGGPSYNEQF
TRBJ1-1 TRBV11-3 ASSATLGGTEAF
TRBJ2-3 TRBV20-1 SARPGDTQY
TRBJ2-1 TRBV10-2 ASSDVAGEQF
TRBJ2-7 TRBV18 ASSTTHTGGSEQY